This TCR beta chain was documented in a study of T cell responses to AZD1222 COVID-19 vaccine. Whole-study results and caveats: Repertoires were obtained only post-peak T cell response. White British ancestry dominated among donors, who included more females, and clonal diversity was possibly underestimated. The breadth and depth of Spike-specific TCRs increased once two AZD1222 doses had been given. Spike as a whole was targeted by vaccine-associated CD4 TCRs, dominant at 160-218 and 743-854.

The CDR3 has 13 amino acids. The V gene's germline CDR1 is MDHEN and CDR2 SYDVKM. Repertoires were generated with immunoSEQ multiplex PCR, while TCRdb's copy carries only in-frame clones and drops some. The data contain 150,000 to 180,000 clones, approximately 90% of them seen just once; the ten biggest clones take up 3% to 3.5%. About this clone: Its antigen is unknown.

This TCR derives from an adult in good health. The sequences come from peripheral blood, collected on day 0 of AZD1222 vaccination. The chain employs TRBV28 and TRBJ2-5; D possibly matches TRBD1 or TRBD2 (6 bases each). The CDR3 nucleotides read TGTGCTTTAGGGGGGACCCCTGAAGAGACCCAGTACTTC. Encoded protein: CALGGTPEETQYF. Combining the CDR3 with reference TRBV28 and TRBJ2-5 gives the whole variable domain DVKVTQSSRYLVKRTGEKVFLECVQDMDHENMFWYRQDPGLGLRLIYFSYDVKMKEKGDIPEGYSVSREKKERFSLILESASTNQTSMYLCALGGTPEETQYFGPGTRLLVL.